This T cell receptor beta chain was profiled in a study of blood T cell repertoires in COVID-19. In the study overall: The cDNA or gDNA used as material had been derived from T cells, B-cell-depleted T cells, or PBMCs.

The assay was immunoSEQ multiplex PCR, and TCRdb's table has in-frame clones only and misses some. The sample shows around 700,000 clones, 75% to 90% of them seen only once. J gave up 3 bases and V 5 bases, and 6 bases lay outside the gene matches. Germline V gene lookup returns CDR1 LNHDA and CDR2 SQIVND (reference sequence). The CDR3 covers 14 residues. The specimen sequenced was peripheral blood. This receptor was taken from a woman younger than 30 with acute or convalescent COVID-19. V usage is TRBV19 and J usage is TRBJ2-7; TRBD2 aligns across 8 bases. The CDR3 sequence: CASSATGTSYEQYF. In DNA, the CDR3 is TGTGCCAGTAGTGCCACCGGGACTAGCTACGAGCAGTACTTC.